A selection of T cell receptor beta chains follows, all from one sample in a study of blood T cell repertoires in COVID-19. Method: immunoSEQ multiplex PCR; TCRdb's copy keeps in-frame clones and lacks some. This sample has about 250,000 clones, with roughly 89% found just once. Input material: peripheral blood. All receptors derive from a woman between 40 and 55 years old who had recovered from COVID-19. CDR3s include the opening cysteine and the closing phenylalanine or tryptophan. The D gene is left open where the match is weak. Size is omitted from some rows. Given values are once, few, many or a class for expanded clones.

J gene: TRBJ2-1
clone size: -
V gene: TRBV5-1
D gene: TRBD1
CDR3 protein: CASSKQGAVNEQFF
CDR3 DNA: TGCGCCAGCAGCAAACAGGGGGCTGTAAATGAGCAGTTCTTC

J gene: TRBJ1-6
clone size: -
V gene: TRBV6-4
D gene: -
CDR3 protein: CASSDRGDSPLHF
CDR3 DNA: TGTGCCAGCAGTGACAGGGGTGATTCACCCCTCCACTTT

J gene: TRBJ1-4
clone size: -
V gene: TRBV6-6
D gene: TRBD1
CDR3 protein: CASKGPGQGSEKLFF
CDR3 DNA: TGTGCCAGCAAAGGCCCGGGACAGGGAAGTGAAAAACTGTTTTTT

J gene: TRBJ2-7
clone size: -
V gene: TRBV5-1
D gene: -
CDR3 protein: CASSFGGSSYEQYF
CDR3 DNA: TGCGCCAGCAGCTTCGGAGGGAGCTCCTACGAGCAGTACTTC

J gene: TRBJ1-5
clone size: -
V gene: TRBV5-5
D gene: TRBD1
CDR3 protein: CASSLGRQGGDQPQHF
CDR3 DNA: TGTGCCAGCAGCTTGGGAAGACAGGGTGGGGATCAGCCCCAGCATTTT

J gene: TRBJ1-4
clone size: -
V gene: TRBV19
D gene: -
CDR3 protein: CASNRRNEKLFF
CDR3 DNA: TGTGCCAGTAACAGAAGGAATGAAAAACTGTTTTTT

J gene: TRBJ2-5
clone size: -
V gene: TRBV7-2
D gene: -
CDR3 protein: CASSLTGVQETQYF
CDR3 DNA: TGTGCCAGCAGCTTAACAGGAGTCCAAGAGACCCAGTACTTC

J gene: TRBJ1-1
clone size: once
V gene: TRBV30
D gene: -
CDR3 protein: CAWSVGGSAEAFF
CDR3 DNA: TGTGCCTGGTCTGTAGGAGGGTCGGCTGAAGCTTTCTTT

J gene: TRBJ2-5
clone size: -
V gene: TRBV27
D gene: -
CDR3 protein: CASSLLREETQYF
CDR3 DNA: TGTGCCAGCAGTTTATTGAGGGAGGAGACCCAGTACTTC

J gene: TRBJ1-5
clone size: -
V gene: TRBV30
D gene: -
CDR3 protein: CAWRKGGGSQPQHF
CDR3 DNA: TGTGCCTGGAGGAAAGGCGGGGGGTCTCAGCCCCAGCATTTT

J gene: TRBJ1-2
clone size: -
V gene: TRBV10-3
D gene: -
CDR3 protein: CAISESTSVYGYTF
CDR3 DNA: TGTGCCATCAGTGAGTCAACAAGTGTCTATGGCTACACCTTC

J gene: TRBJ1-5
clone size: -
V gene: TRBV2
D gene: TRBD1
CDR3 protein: CASSGQGAQPQHF
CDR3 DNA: TGTGCCAGCAGTGGACAGGGAGCTCAGCCCCAGCATTTT

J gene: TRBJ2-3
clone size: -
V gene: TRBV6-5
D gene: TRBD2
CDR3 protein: CASSYWAGGKDTQYF
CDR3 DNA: TGTGCCAGCAGTTACTGGGCGGGGGGCAAAGATACGCAGTATTTT

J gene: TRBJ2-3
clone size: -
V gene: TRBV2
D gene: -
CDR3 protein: CASSAQVMGSTDTQYF
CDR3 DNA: TGTGCCAGCAGCGCCCAGGTAATGGGCAGCACAGATACGCAGTATTTT

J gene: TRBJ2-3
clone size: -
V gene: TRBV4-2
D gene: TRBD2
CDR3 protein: CASSPQGGRGATDTQYF
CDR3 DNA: TGTGCCAGCAGCCCTCAGGGAGGGCGGGGGGCGACGGATACGCAGTATTTT

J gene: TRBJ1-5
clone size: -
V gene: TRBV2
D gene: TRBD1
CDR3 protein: CASTGTGPQPQHF
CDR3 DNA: TGTGCCAGCACCGGGACAGGTCCCCAGCCCCAGCATTTT

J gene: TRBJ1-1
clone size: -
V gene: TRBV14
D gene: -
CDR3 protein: CASSPHHLNQGTEAFF
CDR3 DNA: TGTGCCAGCAGCCCTCACCACCTGAACCAGGGTACTGAAGCTTTCTTT

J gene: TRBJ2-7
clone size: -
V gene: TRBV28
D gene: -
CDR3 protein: CASSLGQPGEQYF
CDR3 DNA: TGTGCCAGCAGTTTGGGGCAGCCTGGGGAGCAGTACTTC

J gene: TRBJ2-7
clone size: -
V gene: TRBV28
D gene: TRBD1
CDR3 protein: CASSPGQGYEQYF
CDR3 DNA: TGTGCCAGCAGCCCGGGACAGGGCTACGAGCAGTACTTC

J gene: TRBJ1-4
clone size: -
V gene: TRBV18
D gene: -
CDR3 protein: CASCPGQANEKLFF
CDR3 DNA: TGTGCCAGCTGTCCAGGCCAGGCAAATGAAAAACTGTTTTTT

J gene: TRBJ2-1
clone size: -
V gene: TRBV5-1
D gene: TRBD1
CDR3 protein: CASTRDSSYNEQFF
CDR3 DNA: TGCGCCAGCACTCGGGACAGTTCCTACAATGAGCAGTTCTTC

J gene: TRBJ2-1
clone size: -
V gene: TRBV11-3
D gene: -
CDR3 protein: CASSLVGRVFSEQFF
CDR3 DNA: TGTGCCAGCAGCTTGGTCGGCAGGGTTTTCTCTGAGCAGTTCTTC

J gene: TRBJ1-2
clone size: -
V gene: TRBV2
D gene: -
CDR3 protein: CASMRAWYGYTF
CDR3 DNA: TGTGCCAGCATGCGGGCATGGTATGGCTACACCTTC

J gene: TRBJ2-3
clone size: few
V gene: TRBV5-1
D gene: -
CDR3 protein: CASSLAADTQYF
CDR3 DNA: TGCGCCAGCAGCTTGGCTGCAGATACGCAGTATTTT

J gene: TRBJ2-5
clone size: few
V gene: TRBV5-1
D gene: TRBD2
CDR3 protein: CASSKLSGVDQETQYF
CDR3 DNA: TGCGCCAGCAGCAAACTTAGCGGGGTAGACCAAGAGACCCAGTACTTC

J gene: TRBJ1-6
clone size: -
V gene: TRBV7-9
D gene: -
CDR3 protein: CASSLVNSPLHF
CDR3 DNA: TGTGCCAGCAGTCTCGTCAATTCACCCCTCCACTTT

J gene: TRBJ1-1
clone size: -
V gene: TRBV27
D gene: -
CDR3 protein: CASTPGTPNTEAFF
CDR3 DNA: TGTGCCAGCACCCCGGGGACACCGAACACTGAAGCTTTCTTT

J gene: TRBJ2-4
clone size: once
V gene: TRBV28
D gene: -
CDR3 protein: CASTEKSARKNIQYF
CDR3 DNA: TGTGCCAGCACCGAGAAGTCAGCGAGAAAAAACATTCAGTACTTC

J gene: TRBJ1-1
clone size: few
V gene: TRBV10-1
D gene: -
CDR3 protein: CASSEQGNTEAFF
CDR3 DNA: TGCGCCAGCAGTGAACAGGGGAACACTGAAGCTTTCTTT

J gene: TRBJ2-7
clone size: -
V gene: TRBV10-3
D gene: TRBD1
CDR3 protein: CAISYRTGSNEQYF
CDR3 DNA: TGTGCCATCAGTTACAGGACAGGGAGTAACGAGCAGTACTTC

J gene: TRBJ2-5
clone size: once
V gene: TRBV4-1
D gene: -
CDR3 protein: CASSQAGGGRTETQYF
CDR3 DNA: TGCGCCAGCAGCCAAGCCGGAGGTGGACGCACGGAGACCCAGTACTTC

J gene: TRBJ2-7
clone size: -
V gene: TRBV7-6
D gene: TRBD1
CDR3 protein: CASSRTGSPSPYEQYF
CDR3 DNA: TGTGCCAGCAGCCGGACAGGCTCCCCCTCACCCTACGAGCAGTACTTC